Each of the 2 T cell receptor beta chains below was sequenced from the same sample in a study of cytomegalovirus exposure and HLA in healthy donors. Use of 60 Vbeta and 13 Jbeta primers characterized the PCR. This table comes from immunoSEQ multiplex PCR, and its TCRdb copy is limited to in-frame clones, with some not included. The sample includes 150,000 or so clones, approximately 74% of them seen just once. Sequenced: PBMCs. Receptors originate from a man between 18 and 29 years old in good health and CMV-seronegative.

The chain carries TRBV27 and TRBJ2-2; TRBD1 aligns across 11 bases. From germline, CDR1 is MNHEY and CDR2 SMNVEV (reference sequence). The V and J ends lost 5 bases and 7 bases, in that order; junction bases with no gene match: 6. The CDR3 covers 15 residues. The CDR3 DNA is TGTGCCAGCAGTCCGGGACAGGGGGTTATCGGGGAGCTGTTTTTT. Translating it yields CASSPGQGVIGELFF.

The chain carries TRBV28 and TRBJ2-3; tentative D call: TRBD2 (6 bases). This CDR3 has 17 amino acids. Trimming left V 6 bases short and J 1 base short, with 20 bases between. Germline V gives CDR1 MDHEN, CDR2 SYDVKM. CDR3 DNA: TGTGCCAGCAGATCGAGGGACTTCCTAAGAGGCACAGATACGCAGTATTTT. Translated: CASRSRDFLRGTDTQYF.